A selection of T cell receptor beta chains follows, all from one sample in a study of fetal regulatory T cell absence and autoimmunity. Clones were read by immunoSEQ multiplex PCR, and TCRdb kept only the in-frame ones, dropping some. The data contain 95,000 or so clones, roughly 70% of them singletons. Sequenced sample: pancreas tissue. These receptors all come from a male donor with IPEX syndrome. Both conserved end residues are part of each CDR3. The D gene is left open where the match is weak. The size entry is marked missing in some rows and otherwise reads once, few, many or a size class.

>TRBD2|TRBV2|TRBJ2-7|once
TGTGCCAGCAGCGTGGGACTAGCGGCCTACGAGCAGTACTTC
CASSVGLAAYEQYF
>NA|TRBV9|TRBJ2-1|NA
TGTGCCAGCAGCGTTGAAACCGATCTCGAGGCCTACAATGAGCAGTTCTTC
CASSVETDLEAYNEQFF
>NA|TRBV6-1|TRBJ1-5|NA
TGTGCCAGCAGGTCCGCGGGAAGCAATCAGCCCCAGCATTTT
CASRSAGSNQPQHF
>NA|TRBV5-1|TRBJ1-1|once
TGCGCCAGCAGCTTAGAACCCTATATGAACACTGAAGCTTTCTTT
CASSLEPYMNTEAFF
>NA|TRBV9|TRBJ2-3|few
TGTGCCAGCAGCGTAGGGACGGACAGCACAGATACGCAGTATTTT
CASSVGTDSTDTQYF
>TRBD1|TRBV5-6|TRBJ1-1|NA
TGTGCCAGCAGCCGGGACAGGTTTTGGACTGAAGCTTTCTTT
CASSRDRFWTEAFF
>TRBD1|TRBV2|TRBJ1-2|NA
TGTGCCAGCAGTGTGGGACAGGGGCAGAGCTATGGCTACACCTTC
CASSVGQGQSYGYTF
>NA|TRBV6-5|TRBJ2-1|NA
TGTGCCAGCAGTTACTCCCTAGCGAGCTCCTACAATGAGCAGTTCTTC
CASSYSLASSYNEQFF
>TRBD2|TRBV18|TRBJ2-3|NA
TGTGCCAGCTCACTGACCGGGGGGGTAAGCACAGATACGCAGTATTTT
CASSLTGGVSTDTQYF
>NA|TRBV7-2|TRBJ2-7|once
TGTGCCAGCAGCTTAGATCTCGACTACGAGCAGTACTTC
CASSLDLDYEQYF
>NA|TRBV29-1|TRBJ2-3|once
TGCAGCGGGACTAGCACAGATACGCAGTATTTT
CSGTSTDTQYF
>NA|TRBV21-1|TRBJ2-5|NA
TGTGCCAGCAGCAAAGACCTCTCGACGTTAAGGTTAGAGACCCAGTACTTC
CASSKDLSTLRLETQYF
>NA|TRBV7-9|TRBJ2-7|NA
TGTGCCAGCAGCGCGTACAGGGCGACGTTGGTCTACGAGCAGTACTTC
CASSAYRATLVYEQYF
>TRBD2|TRBV5-1|TRBJ2-2|NA
TGCGCCAGCAGCCTTTTAGGACTAGCAGGGACCGGGGAGCTGTTTTTT
CASSLLGLAGTGELFF
>TRBD2|TRBV30|TRBJ2-1|NA
TGTGCCTGGAGTTGGGCTAGCGGGTATGGTGAGCAGTTCTTC
CAWSWASGYGEQFF
>NA|TRBV27|TRBJ2-7|NA
TGTGCCAGCAGTTCCTTGTCCTACGAGCAGTACTTC
CASSSLSYEQYF
>NA|TRBV9|TRBJ2-5|once
TGTGCCAGCAGCGTAGCGGGAATTCAAGAGACCCAGTACTTC
CASSVAGIQETQYF
>TRBD2|TRBV2|TRBJ2-7|NA
TGTGCCAGCACCACGGGACTAGCGGGGGGGAGCTCCTACGAGCAGTACTTC
CASTTGLAGGSSYEQYF
>TRBD1|TRBV7-6|TRBJ2-3|NA
TGTGCCAGCAGCATAGACCCCCAGGGGGAAGGGGCAGATACGCAGTATTTT
CASSIDPQGEGADTQYF
>TRBD2|TRBV2|TRBJ2-5|NA
TGTGCCAGCAGTGATAGAGCGGGGGCATACCAAGAGACCCAGTACTTC
CASSDRAGAYQETQYF
>NA|TRBV27|TRBJ1-5|NA
TGTGCCAGCAGTTTATGGCAGGGCAATCAGCCCCAGCATTTT
CASSLWQGNQPQHF
>NA|TRBV7-2|TRBJ1-6|NA
TGTGCCAGCAGCTTAGCCGGACAGCACACCAATTCACCCCTCCACTTT
CASSLAGQHTNSPLHF
>NA|TRBV29-1|TRBJ2-1|NA
TGCAGCGTTGACCTAGCGTCCTACTTAGACAATGAGCAGTTCTTC
CSVDLASYLDNEQFF
>NA|TRBV4-1|TRBJ2-1|NA
TGCGCCAGCAGCCAAGACGGGAGCTCCTACAATGAGCAGTTCTTC
CASSQDGSSYNEQFF
>TRBD1|TRBV27|TRBJ1-3|NA
TGTGCCAGCAGCTTGGACAGGGCGGGAAACACCATATATTTT
CASSLDRAGNTIYF
>TRBD1|TRBV7-9|TRBJ1-2|NA
TGTGCCAGCACCGGGACAGGTAGAAACTATGGCTACACCTTC
CASTGTGRNYGYTF
>TRBD1|TRBV9|TRBJ1-4|NA
TGTGCCAGCAGCGTAGACGGGACAGGGGGCGAAAAACTGTTTTTT
CASSVDGTGGEKLFF
>NA|TRBV19|TRBJ2-6|NA
TGTGCCAGTAGTATGGGGGCTGGGGCCAACGTCCTGACTTTC
CASSMGAGANVLTF
>NA|TRBV4-1|TRBJ1-4|NA
TGCGCCAGCAGCCAAGTCATGCTTGGTCCTGAAAAACTGTTTTTT
CASSQVMLGPEKLFF
>NA|TRBV5-3|TRBJ1-1|NA
TGTGCCAGAAGCTTGTCCCGTCCCCTGACTAGGGACACTGAAGCTTTCTTT
CARSLSRPLTRDTEAFF
>TRBD2|TRBV5-4|TRBJ2-3|few
TGTGCCAGCAGCTTGGCAGCGGGGGCCCACACAGATACGCAGTATTTT
CASSLAAGAHTDTQYF
>TRBD2|TRBV5-1|TRBJ2-1|NA
TGCGCCAGCAGCTGGGGACTAGCGGGAGGCTACAATGAGCAGTTCTTC
CASSWGLAGGYNEQFF
>NA|TRBV11-3|TRBJ1-4|NA
TGTGCCAGCAGCTTATTGGACTCAACTAATGAAAAACTGTTTTTT
CASSLLDSTNEKLFF
>NA|TRBV7-6|TRBJ2-2|NA
TGTGCCAGCAGTCCTACTATTCCGGGGGCCGGGGAGCTGTTTTTT
CASSPTIPGAGELFF
>TRBD2|TRBV7-9|TRBJ2-7|NA
TGTGCCAGCAGCGGTGGGACTAGCGGGAGGGCCTACGAGCAGTACTTC
CASSGGTSGRAYEQYF
>TRBD2|TRBV6-6|TRBJ2-4|NA
TGTGCCAGCAGTATAGCGGGGCCATCCAAAAACATTCAGTACTTC
CASSIAGPSKNIQYF
>NA|TRBV7-6|TRBJ2-1|NA
TGTGCCAGCAGCCCCTGGGCGGGTAACTCCTACAATGAGCAGTTCTTC
CASSPWAGNSYNEQFF
>NA|TRBV12-5|TRBJ2-2|NA
TGTGCTAGTGGTCTTACGACTAGTACGAACACCGGGGAGCTGTTTTTT
CASGLTTSTNTGELFF
>TRBD1|TRBV4-1|TRBJ2-3|NA
TGCGCCAGCAGCCAAGTAGACAGGGGGACAGATACGCAGTATTTT
CASSQVDRGTDTQYF
>NA|TRBV9|TRBJ1-2|NA
TGTGCCAGCAGCGTAGACCTGAGGGGTCGGTATGGCTACACCTTC
CASSVDLRGRYGYTF
>TRBD2|TRBV19|TRBJ2-5|NA
TGTGCCAGTAGTATAGCGGGAGGGCATGAGACCCAGTACTTC
CASSIAGGHETQYF
>NA|TRBV9|TRBJ2-3|NA
TGTGCCAGCAGCGCATTAGGCACAGATACGCAGTATTTT
CASSALGTDTQYF
>TRBD2|TRBV5-6|TRBJ2-7|NA
TGTGCCAGCAGCTACGGGACTAGCGGGATCCCCTTCTACGAGCAGTACTTC
CASSYGTSGIPFYEQYF
>TRBD1|TRBV5-1|TRBJ1-2|NA
TGCGCCAGCAGCTTGGAAAACGACAGGGGGTATGGCTACACCTTC
CASSLENDRGYGYTF
>NA|TRBV6-5|TRBJ1-2|NA
TGTGCCAGCAGTTATGGGGGATTCTATGGCTACACCTTC
CASSYGGFYGYTF
>NA|TRBV5-4|TRBJ2-1|NA
TGTGCCAGCAGCAGGTATTCCCCCACGGATCAGTTCTTC
CASSRYSPTDQFF
>TRBD2|TRBV7-2|TRBJ2-3|NA
TGTGCCAGCAGCTGGTCGACTAGCGGGGCAACAGATACGCAGTATTTT
CASSWSTSGATDTQYF
>TRBD2|TRBV5-1|TRBJ2-5|NA
TGCGCCAGCAGCCCACGTACTCTAGCGGGAGGCCAAGAGACCCAGTACTTC
CASSPRTLAGGQETQYF
>NA|TRBV27|TRBJ1-1|NA
TGTGCCAGCAGTTTATGGTGGGGAAACACTGAAGCTTTCTTT
CASSLWWGNTEAFF
>NA|TRBV12-5|TRBJ1-5|few
TGTGCTAGTGGTTTGGGGCAGCCCCAGCATTTT
CASGLGQPQHF
>NA|TRBV12-5|TRBJ1-1|NA
TGTGCTAGTGGTTTTGGGGAGGTGCCTGAAGCTTTCTTT
CASGFGEVPEAFF
>TRBD2|TRBV5-1|TRBJ2-5|NA
TGCGCCAGCAGCCCGGGACTAGCGGGAGTCGCACAAGAGACCCAGTACTTC
CASSPGLAGVAQETQYF
>TRBD1|TRBV29-1|TRBJ2-7|NA
TGCAGCGTTCCTAGGACAGGATGTTGTTACGAGCAGTACTTC
CSVPRTGCCYEQYF
>NA|TRBV20-1|TRBJ2-7|few
TGCAGTGCTAGACTCTCCTACGAGCAGTACTTC
CSARLSYEQYF
>NA|TRBV19|TRBJ2-7|NA
TGTGCCAGTAGTATAGGCACCTTGGGATACGAGCAGTACTTC
CASSIGTLGYEQYF
>NA|TRBV19|TRBJ2-2|NA
TGTGCCAGTAGGGCTGGGTGGGTCGAGTACGGGGAGCTGTTTTTT
CASRAGWVEYGELFF
>TRBD1|TRBV10-3|TRBJ2-1|NA
TGTGCCATCACCGATTTCCGACAGGGGGCTGGTGAGCAGTTCTTC
CAITDFRQGAGEQFF
>TRBD1|TRBV6-6|TRBJ1-1|few
TGTGCCAGCAGTTACTGGACAGGGGGCACTGAAGCTTTCTTT
CASSYWTGGTEAFF